This record concerns one TCR beta chain sequence. Per the authors' pipeline: Quantification of nucleated cells was approximated via reference gene primer amplification. Profiled with immunoSEQ multiplex PCR; TCRdb holds only in-frame clones, not every one. The DNA gave D and trimming, while V, J and clone size come from that table. The table lists 35,000 to 50,000 clones, around four fifths of them singletons. The record originates from a study of blood T cell repertoires in COVID-19. Study-wide context: The United States, Italy and Spain provided the acute and convalescent COVID-19 samples. Sample material is recorded as cDNA or gDNA derived from T cells, B-cell-depleted T cells, or PBMCs.

The ends were cut back, 3 bases at V and 1 base at J, with 19 bases in the middle. From germline, CDR1 is SGHKS and CDR2 YYEKEE (reference sequence). This CDR3 is built from 18 residues. Sequencing input: peripheral blood. The chain is built from TRBV5-5 and TRBJ2-2, with D possibly TRBD2 on 5 matching bases. The sequence was collected from a woman over 75 with acute or convalescent COVID-19. CDR3 region: CASSYRAAGGGNTGELFF. Written as DNA, the CDR3 is TGTGCCAGCAGCTATAGGGCGGCGGGCGGCGGGAACACCGGGGAGCTGTTTTTT.